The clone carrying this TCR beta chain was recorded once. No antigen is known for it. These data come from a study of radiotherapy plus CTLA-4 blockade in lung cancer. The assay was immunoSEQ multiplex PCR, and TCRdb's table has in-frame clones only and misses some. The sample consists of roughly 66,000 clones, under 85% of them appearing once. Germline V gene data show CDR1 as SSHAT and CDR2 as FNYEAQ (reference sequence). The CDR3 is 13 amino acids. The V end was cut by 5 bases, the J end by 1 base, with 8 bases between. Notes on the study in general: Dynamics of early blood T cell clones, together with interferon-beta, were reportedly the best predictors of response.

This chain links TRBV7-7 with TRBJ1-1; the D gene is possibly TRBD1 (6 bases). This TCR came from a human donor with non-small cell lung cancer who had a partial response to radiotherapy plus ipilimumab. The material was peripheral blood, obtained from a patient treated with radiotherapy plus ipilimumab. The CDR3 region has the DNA TGTGCCAGCAGCGTGGACAGGAACACTGAAGCTTTCTTT. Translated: CASSVDRNTEAFF.